This T cell receptor (beta chain) was identified during a study of T cells in Graves' hyperthyroidism and ophthalmopathy. The germline V gene has CDR1 MNHEY and CDR2 SVGEGT. Trimming removed 6 bases from V and 5 bases from J, with 10 bases in between. CDR3 size: 12 residues. Amplification of TCR beta CDR3 regions used RNA as the template. The HTBI primer set served for first-round RT-PCR of the TCR CDR3. MiXCR was run by TCRdb on the multiplex PCR reads, yielding one entry per CDR3 protein. The repertoire holds some 440,000 distinct CDR3 sequences, about a sixth seen once, with roughly 8% in the top ten. In its sample, this clonotype was seen many times.

This chain connects TRBV6-2 or TRBV6-3 to TRBJ1-1; D is perhaps TRBD1 (6 bases). The clonotype originates from a young woman with Graves' hyperthyroidism. The sequenced sample was blood. This chain's CDR3 is CASSHRETEAFF. The CDR3 DNA reads TGTGCCAGCAGCCACAGGGAAACTGAAGCTTTCTTT.